This T cell receptor beta chain was sequenced during a study of cytomegalovirus exposure and HLA in healthy donors. Primers included in the PCR were 60 Vbeta and 13 Jbeta primers. Method: immunoSEQ multiplex PCR; TCRdb's copy keeps in-frame clones and lacks some. The profile shows 100,000 to 150,000 clones, 60% to 80% of them singletons. The CDR3 consists of 15 residues. J gave up 3 bases and V 6 bases, and 5 bases lay outside the gene matches. CDR1 is SNHLY and CDR2 is FYNNEI in the germline V gene. The chain carries TRBV2 and TRBJ2-5; 12 bases match TRBD2. Sequenced sample: PBMCs. The clonotype comes from a man aged 45 to 65 in good health and CMV-seropositive. Written as DNA, the CDR3 is TGTGCCAGCAGGGCGCGGACTAGCGGGAAAGAGACCCAGTACTTC. As protein: CASRARTSGKETQYF.